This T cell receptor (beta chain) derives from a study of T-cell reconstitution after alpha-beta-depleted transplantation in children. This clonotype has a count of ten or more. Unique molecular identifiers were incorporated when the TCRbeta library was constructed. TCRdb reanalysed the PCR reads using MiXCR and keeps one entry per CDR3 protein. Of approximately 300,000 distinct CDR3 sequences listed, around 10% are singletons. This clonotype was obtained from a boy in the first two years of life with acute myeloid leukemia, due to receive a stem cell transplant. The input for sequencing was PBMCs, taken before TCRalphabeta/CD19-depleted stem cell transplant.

The CDR3 nucleotides read TGTGCCAGCAGCCACGGCCCCATCTCTGGAAACACCATATATTTT. This gives the protein CASSHGPISGNTIYF. V and J are TRBV7-2 and TRBJ1-3; D unresolved. Germline V CDR1 and CDR2: SGHTA, FQGNSA. Between the trimmed V and J ends, which lost 5 bases and 0 bases, there was a span of 11 bases. CDR3 length: 15 residues. Based on the CDR3 plus reference TRBV7-2 and TRBJ1-3, the full variable domain is GAGVSQSPSNKVTEKGKDVELRCDPISGHTALYWYRQSLGQGLEFLIYFQGNSAPDKSGLPSDRFSAERTGGSVSTLTIQRTQQEDSAVYLCASSHGPISGNTIYFGEGSWLTVV.